The present entry profiles one TCR beta chain with its context. V dropped 7 bases and J dropped 0 bases, with 7 bases sitting between them. This CDR3 has 13 residues. Germline CDR1 is SGHVS and CDR2 is FQNEAQ. This record belongs to a study of blood T cell repertoires in COVID-19. Study information: Samples representing acute and convalescent COVID-19 were sourced from the United States, Italy and Spain. T cells, B-cell-depleted T cells, or PBMCs supplied cDNA or gDNA.

Per the original methods: Cell counts per sample came from amplifying reference gene primers. Sequenced by immunoSEQ multiplex PCR; TCRdb stores in-frame clones only, minus some. D and trimming were read from the DNA, whereas the V and J calls and clone size are those reported in that table. The sample holds 200,000 to 300,000 clones; approximately 81% are singletons and the top ten take 4.2%. The sequenced sample consisted of peripheral blood. The rearrangement uses TRBV7-8 and TRBJ1-5; D not certain. The sequence came from a man aged 60 to 69 with acute or convalescent COVID-19. The CDR3 here is CASTRYSNQPQHF. Here the CDR3 DNA reads TGTGCCAGCACCCGATATAGCAATCAGCCCCAGCATTTT.